This TCR beta chain originates from a study of blood T cells in healthy people across ages. Regarding the study as a whole: Fewer expanded clones and more diversity marked long-lived versus aged donors.

This clonotype has only a few counts. Its antigen is currently unknown. The junction departs from the called germline gene at one end, perhaps through a read error. Germline V gene lookup returns CDR1 MNHNY and CDR2 SVGAGI (reference sequence). The CDR3 sequence is 13 residues long. Primed by a sample-barcoded 5' primer and a J-beta primer mix, a second PCR proceeded for 7 to 11 cycles. TCRdb called the 5' RACE reads again in MiXCR, with one record for every CDR3 protein. The repertoire holds about 720,000 distinct CDR3 sequences, with roughly 25% as singletons. A further study also used this sample, focusing on T cells of mothers and their children.

The chain employs TRBV6-6 and TRBJ1-5; D is perhaps TRBD1 (6 bases). The TCR was taken from a boy aged 5-17 years in good health. The sample taken for sequencing was blood. The CDR3 protein is CAGSYRADQPQHF. The CDR3, as DNA: TGTGCCGGCAGTTACAGGGCGGATCAGCCCCAGCATTTT.